The entry below gives a single TCR beta chain sequence along with its context. These data originate in a study of cytomegalovirus exposure and HLA in healthy donors. This PCR relied on a set of 60 Vbeta primers and 13 Jbeta primers. Data came from immunoSEQ multiplex PCR; TCRdb stores just in-frame clones and leaves some out. The sample shows tens of thousands of clones, approximately 72% of them seen only once. V lost 5 bases, J lost 4 bases, and 12 bases lay in between. This CDR3 comprises 13 residues. Germline V gene lookup returns CDR1 MDHEN and CDR2 SYDVKM. Sequences were obtained from PBMCs. The clonotype originates from a woman between 50 and 59 years old in good health and CMV-seronegative. This chain links TRBV28 with TRBJ2-7; tentatively, D is TRBD1 (6 bases). CDR3 sequence (DNA): TGTGCCAGCAGTGGGACACCTAGTTACGAGCAGTACTTC. Amino acids: CASSGTPSYEQYF.